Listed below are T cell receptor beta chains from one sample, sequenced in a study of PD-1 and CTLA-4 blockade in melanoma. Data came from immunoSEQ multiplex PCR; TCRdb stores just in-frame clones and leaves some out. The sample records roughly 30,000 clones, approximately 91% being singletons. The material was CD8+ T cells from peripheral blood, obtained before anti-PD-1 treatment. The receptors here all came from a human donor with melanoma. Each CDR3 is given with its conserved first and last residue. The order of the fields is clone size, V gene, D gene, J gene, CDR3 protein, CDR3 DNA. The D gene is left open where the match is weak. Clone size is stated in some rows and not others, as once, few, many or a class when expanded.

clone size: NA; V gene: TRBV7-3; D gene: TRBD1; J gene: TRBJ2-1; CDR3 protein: CASSSTTGGINEQFF; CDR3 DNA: TGTGCCAGCAGCTCTACGACAGGGGGAATTAATGAGCAGTTCTTC
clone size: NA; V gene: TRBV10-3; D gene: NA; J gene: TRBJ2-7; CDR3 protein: CAISDGVETSYEQYF; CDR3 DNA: TGTGCCATCAGTGACGGGGTAGAAACCTCCTACGAGCAGTACTTC
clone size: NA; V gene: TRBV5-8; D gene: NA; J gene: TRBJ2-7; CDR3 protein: CASSSRGADYEQYF; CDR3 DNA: TGTGCCAGCAGCTCCCGAGGGGCAGACTACGAGCAGTACTTC
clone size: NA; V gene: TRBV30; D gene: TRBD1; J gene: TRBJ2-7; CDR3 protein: CALDGGQGYYEQYF; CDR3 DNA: TGTGCCCTGGATGGTGGACAGGGTTACTACGAGCAGTACTTC
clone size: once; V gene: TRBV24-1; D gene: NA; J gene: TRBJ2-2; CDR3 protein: CATSVGYTGELFF; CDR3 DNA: TGTGCCACCAGTGTAGGCTACACCGGGGAGCTGTTTTTT
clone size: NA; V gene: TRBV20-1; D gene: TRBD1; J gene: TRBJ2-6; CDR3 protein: CSASRGGGSGANVLTF; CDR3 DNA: TGCAGTGCTAGTAGAGGGGGCGGCTCTGGGGCCAACGTCCTGACTTTC
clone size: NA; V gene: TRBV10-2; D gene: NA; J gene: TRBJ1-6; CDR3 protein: CASSEFGTNSPLHF; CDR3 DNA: TGCGCCAGCAGTGAGTTTGGCACGAATTCACCCCTCCACTTT
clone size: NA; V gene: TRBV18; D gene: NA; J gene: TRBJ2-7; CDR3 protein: CASSLVSGETYEQYF; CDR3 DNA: TGTGCCAGCTCACTGGTTAGCGGAGAGACCTACGAGCAGTACTTC
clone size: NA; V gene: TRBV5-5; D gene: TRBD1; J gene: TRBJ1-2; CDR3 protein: CASSFGTGARDYGYTF; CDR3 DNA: TGTGCCAGCAGCTTTGGGACAGGGGCACGGGACTATGGCTACACCTTC
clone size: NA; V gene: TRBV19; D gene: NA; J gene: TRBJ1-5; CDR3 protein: CASSIGAGISNQPQHF; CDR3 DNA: TGTGCCAGTAGTATTGGGGCGGGAATTAGCAATCAGCCCCAGCATTTT
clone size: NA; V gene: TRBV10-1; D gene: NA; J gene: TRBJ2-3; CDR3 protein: CASSELVSTDTQYF; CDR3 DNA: TGCGCCAGCAGTGAATTAGTTTCCACAGATACGCAGTATTTT
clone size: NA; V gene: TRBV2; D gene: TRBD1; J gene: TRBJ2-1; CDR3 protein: CASSEPGQGSYNEQFF; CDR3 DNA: TGTGCCAGCAGTGAACCGGGACAGGGAAGCTACAATGAGCAGTTCTTC
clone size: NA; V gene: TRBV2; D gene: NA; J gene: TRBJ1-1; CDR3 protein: CASSEAVGFYEAFF; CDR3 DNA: TGTGCCAGCAGTGAAGCTGTGGGGTTTTACGAAGCTTTCTTT
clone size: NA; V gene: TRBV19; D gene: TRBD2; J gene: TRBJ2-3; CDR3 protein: CASALRREAFTDTQYF; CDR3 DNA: TGTGCCAGTGCGCTGCGGCGGGAGGCCTTCACAGATACGCAGTATTTT
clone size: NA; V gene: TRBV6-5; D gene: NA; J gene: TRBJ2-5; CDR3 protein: CASSYGSSETQYF; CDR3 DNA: TGTGCCAGCAGTTACGGTAGTTCGGAGACCCAGTACTTC
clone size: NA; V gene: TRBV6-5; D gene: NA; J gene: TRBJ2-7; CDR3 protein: CASRRRDTASYEQYF; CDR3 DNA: TGTGCCAGCAGGAGGAGGGACACCGCCTCCTACGAGCAGTACTTC
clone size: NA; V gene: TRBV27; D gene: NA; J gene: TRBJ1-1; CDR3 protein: CASSSQMNTEAFF; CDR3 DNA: TGTGCCAGCAGTTCTCAGATGAACACTGAAGCTTTCTTT